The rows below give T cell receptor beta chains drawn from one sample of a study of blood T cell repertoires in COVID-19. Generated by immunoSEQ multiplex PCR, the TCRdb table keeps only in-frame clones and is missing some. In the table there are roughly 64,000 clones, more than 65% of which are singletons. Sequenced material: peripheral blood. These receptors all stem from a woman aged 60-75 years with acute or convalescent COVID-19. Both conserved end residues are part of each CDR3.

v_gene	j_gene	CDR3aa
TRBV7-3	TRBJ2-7	CASSFSVREQYF
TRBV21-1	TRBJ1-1	CASSNPMEAMAFF
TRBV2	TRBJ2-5	CASRFGGRETQYF
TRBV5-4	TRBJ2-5	CASSLGAGGLQETQYF
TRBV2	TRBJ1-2	CASSGRGPNYGYTF
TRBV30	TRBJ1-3	CAWRSSSGNTIYF
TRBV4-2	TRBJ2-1	CASSQDLAFSSYNEQFF
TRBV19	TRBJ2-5	CASSRTGKETQYF
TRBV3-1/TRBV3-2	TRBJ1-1	CASSLRTGSRNTEAFF
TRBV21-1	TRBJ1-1	CASSTQQGVSNTEAFF
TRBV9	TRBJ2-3	CASSVSRGAGTDTQYF